The next 30 T cell receptor beta chains were all read from a single sample in a study of CD8 T cells in Susac syndrome. cDNA came from about 0.5 to 1 ug RNA primed by random hexamers. TCRdb independently ran MiXCR on the immunoSEQ multiplex PCR reads; one entry per CDR3 protein. Here the sample spans 120,000 to 150,000 distinct CDR3 sequences, less than 95% being singletons. Material: CD4+ T cells from PBMCs. Receptors were obtained from a human donor in good health.

This chain joins TRBV4-1 and TRBJ2-1; possibly TRBD2 for D (5 bases). V was trimmed by 2 bases and J by 4 bases, leaving 18 bases between them. The germline V gene encodes CDR1 MGHRA and CDR2 YSYEKL. The CDR3 loop spans 17 amino acids. CDR3 protein: CASSQPGRTRVYNEQFF. CDR3 nucleotides: TGCGCCAGCAGCCAACCTGGGCGGACTCGGGTTTACAATGAGCAGTTCTTC.

The rearrangement links TRBV6-1 to TRBJ2-3; D perhaps matches TRBD2 (6 bases). The CDR3 runs 14 residues. Germline CDR1 is MNHNS and CDR2 is SASEGT. V was trimmed by 6 bases and J by 2 bases, leaving 12 bases between them. As DNA, the CDR3 is TGTGCCAGCAGATGGGGGGAAGCCACAGATACGCAGTATTTT. Its translation: CASRWGEATDTQYF.

This sequence joins TRBV20-1 and TRBJ2-5; 7 nucleotides match TRBD2. The CDR3 loop spans 15 amino acids. J gave up 6 bases and V 2 bases, and 12 bases lay outside the gene matches. Germline V gene data show CDR1 as DFQATT and CDR2 as SNEGSKA (reference sequence). This CDR3 is CSARNRGVAGQTQYF. The CDR3 coding sequence is TGCAGTGCTAGAAATCGGGGGGTAGCAGGGCAGACCCAGTACTTC.

V is TRBV5-6 and J is TRBJ2-7, with 8 bases aligning to TRBD2. Germline V gives CDR1 SGHDT, CDR2 YYEEEE. Trimming removed 4 bases from V and 0 bases from J; junction bases left unmatched: 9. This CDR3 contains 16 residues. This CDR3 reads CASSQPSGSYSYEQYF. CDR3 nucleotide sequence: TGTGCCAGCAGCCAACCCAGCGGGAGTTACTCCTACGAGCAGTACTTC.

For the CDR3, the DNA is TGTGCCAGCGGACAGGGAGCCTGGGAGCAGTACTTC. Translation: CASGQGAWEQYF. The gene calls are TRBV2 and TRBJ2-7; 8 bases match TRBD1. The J segment lost 7 bases and the V segment lost 8 bases, leaving 7 bases of the junction unmatched. The CDR3 loop spans 12 amino acids. Germline V gene sequence: CDR1 SNHLY, CDR2 FYNNEI. Full variable domain (outside the CDR3, taken from reference TRBV2 and TRBJ2-7): EPEVTQTPSHQVTQMGQEVILRCVPISNHLYFYWYRQILGQKVEFLVSFYNNEISEKSEIFDDQFSVERPDGSNFTLKIRSTKLEDSAMYFCASGQGAWEQYFGPGTRLTVT.

The chain is built from TRBV9 and TRBJ2-5; 7 nucleotides align to TRBD2. Germline CDR1 reads SGDLS; CDR2 reads YYNGEE. The CDR3 contains 16 residues. After removal of 0 bases from V and 2 bases from J, the junction contained 7 bases not matched to a gene. CDR3 nucleotide sequence: TGTGCCAGCAGCGTAGTGGGTGGCGGGGGTCAAGAGACCCAGTACTTC. Translation: CASSVVGGGGQETQYF.

The chain employs TRBV5-1 and TRBJ2-1; D is possibly TRBD2 (5 bases). Germline assignment: CDR1 SGHRS and CDR2 YFSETQ. V was cut by 1 base and J by 1 base, with 12 bases left in between. CDR3 length equals 16 residues. In DNA form, the CDR3 reads TGCGCCAGCAGCTTGTTGACGGGAACATCCTACAATGAGCAGTTCTTC. It is translated as CASSLLTGTSYNEQFF.

This chain uses TRBV5-1 with TRBJ2-1, with 10 bases aligning to TRBD2. V lost 0 bases to trimming and J lost 9 bases; unmatched junction nucleotides: 3. The CDR3 has 14 residues. CDR1 is SGHRS, CDR2 YFSETQ, per germline. The CDR3 region has the DNA TGCGCCAGCAGCTTGGAGGGACTAGCGTCTGAGCAGTTCTTC. Translating it yields CASSLEGLASEQFF. Variable domain in full (rest from reference TRBV5-1 and TRBJ2-1): KAGVTQTPRYLIKTRGQQVTLSCSPISGHRSVSWYQQTPGQGLQFLFEYFSETQRNKGNFPGRFSGRQFSNSRSEMNVSTLELGDSALYLCASSLEGLASEQFFGPGTRLTVL.

The gene calls are TRBV19 and TRBJ1-1, with D possibly being TRBD1 (5 bases). The V gene's germline CDR1 is LNHDA and CDR2 SQIVND (reference sequence). V gave up 1 base and J gave up 9 bases, with 9 bases separating them. The CDR3 spans 12 residues. Here the CDR3 reads CASSIVGGKAFF. CDR3 coding DNA: TGTGCCAGTAGTATAGTCGGGGGAAAAGCTTTCTTT.

The gene calls are TRBV11-2 and TRBJ1-6; D uncertain. The CDR3 extends over 13 amino acids. CDR1 is SGHAT, CDR2 FQNNGV, per germline. V shed 6 bases and J shed 7 bases, with 10 bases lying between them. The CDR3 sequence: CASSRGNNSPLHF. The CDR3 DNA is TGTGCCAGCAGTAGAGGGAACAATTCACCCCTCCACTTT.

The chain carries TRBV18 and TRBJ1-2; D perhaps matches TRBD1 (6 bases). V lost 0 bases to trimming and J lost 3 bases, with 8 bases between them. This CDR3 has 14 amino acids. CDR1 KGHSH and CDR2 LQKENI come from the germline V gene. The DNA for the CDR3 is TGTGCCAGCTCACCACCGTCAGGGGACTATGGCTACACCTTC. Protein sequence: CASSPPSGDYGYTF.

This chain links TRBV19 with TRBJ2-7, with 11 bases that match TRBD2. Losses at the gene ends were 6 bases for V and 5 bases for J; bases not matched to a gene: 12. The CDR3 contains 16 residues. The germline CDR1 and CDR2 sequences are LNHDA and SQIVND (reference sequence). In DNA, the CDR3 is TGTGCCAGTAGGACAAAACTAGCGGGAGTTTTCAACGAGCAGTACTTC. Translating it yields CASRTKLAGVFNEQYF.

This chain joins TRBV6-5 and TRBJ1-2; tentatively, D is TRBD1 (6 bases). V was shortened by 1 base and J by 8 bases, with 23 bases between the two germline ends. CDR3 length equals 17 residues. Looked up from germline, CDR1 is MNHEY and CDR2 is SVGAGI. CDR3 in DNA: TGTGCCAGCAGTTACTACGCGGGGGACAAGGAGGCTATCGGCTACACCTTC. It translates to CASSYYAGDKEAIGYTF.

This chain connects TRBV6-6 to TRBJ2-4; D unresolved. Trimming left V 6 bases short and J 0 bases short, with 12 bases between. Germline lookup yields CDR1 MNHNY and CDR2 SVGAGI (reference sequence). The CDR3 consists of 15 residues. This chain's CDR3 is CASRFRDLAKNIQYF. CDR3 nucleotides: TGTGCCAGCAGGTTCCGCGACTTAGCCAAAAACATTCAGTACTTC.

V and J are TRBV5-4 and TRBJ2-1, with 14 bases that match TRBD2. The CDR3 extends over 16 amino acids. Germline V gives CDR1 SGHNT, CDR2 YYREEE (reference sequence). Trimming cost V 4 bases and J 7 bases; bases outside gene matches: 7. In DNA form, the CDR3 reads TGTGCCAGCAGCAAAGGACTAGCGGGAGGTGGGAATGAGCAGTTCTTC. This gives the protein CASSKGLAGGGNEQFF.

The J gene is TRBJ2-5, the V gene TRBV5-1; 9 nucleotides line up with TRBD2. The CDR3 has 15 amino acids. From germline, CDR1 is SGHRS and CDR2 YFSETQ. V trimming: 2 bases; J trimming: 5 bases; junction bases outside the gene matches: 7. CDR3 bases: TGCGCCAGCAGCTTAGAAGGCGGGAGGGTGGAGACCCAGTACTTC. Translation: CASSLEGGRVETQYF.

CDR3 sequence: CASSFGQGVTFNEQFF. In nucleotides, the CDR3 is TGCGCCAGCAGCTTCGGACAGGGGGTGACTTTCAATGAGCAGTTCTTC. This sequence joins TRBV5-1 and TRBJ2-1; 10 nucleotides match TRBD1. The CDR3 is made up of 16 amino acids. Germline-derived CDR1 and CDR2 are SGHRS and YFSETQ. With 2 bases clipped from V and 6 bases from J, the junction kept 8 bases outside the gene matches. The entire variable domain, with the rest obtained from reference TRBV5-1 and TRBJ2-1, is as follows: KAGVTQTPRYLIKTRGQQVTLSCSPISGHRSVSWYQQTPGQGLQFLFEYFSETQRNKGNFPGRFSGRQFSNSRSEMNVSTLELGDSALYLCASSFGQGVTFNEQFFGPGTRLTVL.

The V call is TRBV2, the J call TRBJ2-7; D is undetermined. Trimming stripped 6 bases from V and 0 bases from J, with 9 bases between. Per the germline V gene, CDR1 is SNHLY and CDR2 is FYNNEI. The CDR3 sequence is 13 residues long. The CDR3 loop is CASRDGYSYEQYF. The DNA for the CDR3 is TGTGCCAGCAGGGACGGTTACTCCTACGAGCAGTACTTC.

V gene TRBV20-1 combines with J gene TRBJ2-1, with TRBD2 matching over 11 bases. Germline V lookup: CDR1 DFQATT, CDR2 SNEGSKA (reference sequence). This CDR3 has 17 residues. The junction had 7 bases not matched to a gene; V was cut back by 2 bases and J by 1 base. The CDR3 spells CSARKLAGARSYNEQFF. The DNA of the CDR3 is TGCAGTGCTAGAAAACTAGCGGGAGCGAGGTCCTACAATGAGCAGTTCTTC.

This chain links TRBV6-4 with TRBJ2-1, with D unresolved. Germline CDR1 MRHNA, CDR2 SNTAGT. There are 13 residues in the CDR3. V was pared by 8 bases and J by 2 bases, with 10 bases between. CDR3 sequence: CASSTPPYNEQFF. CDR3 sequence (DNA): TGTGCCAGCTCAACACCTCCCTACAATGAGCAGTTCTTC.

The chain couples TRBV4-1 to TRBJ1-1; no clear D. V was trimmed by 3 bases and J by 1 base, leaving 12 bases between them. The CDR3 length is 15 residues. Germline V gives CDR1 MGHRA, CDR2 YSYEKL. CDR3 protein: CASSHQTGKNTEAFF. The DNA for the CDR3 is TGCGCCAGCAGCCACCAAACTGGGAAGAACACTGAAGCTTTCTTT.

The chain has TRBV20-1 and TRBJ1-2; 8 bases are shared with TRBD1. The germline gives CDR1 DFQATT, CDR2 SNEGSKA (reference sequence). The CDR3 runs to 15 residues. After removal of 0 bases from V and 7 bases from J, the junction contained 10 bases not matched to a gene. CDR3 region: CSARDPSGQVGGYTF. The CDR3, as DNA: TGCAGTGCTAGAGACCCATCGGGACAGGTCGGTGGCTACACCTTC.

V and J are TRBV19 and TRBJ1-1; no definite D call. The CDR3 has 15 residues. The V gene's germline CDR1 is LNHDA and CDR2 SQIVND (reference sequence). V lost 2 bases to trimming and J lost 1 base, with 11 bases between them. CDR3 region: CASSITPQRNTEAFF. The DNA of the CDR3 is TGTGCCAGTAGTATAACCCCCCAACGGAACACTGAAGCTTTCTTT.

This chain uses TRBV5-6 with TRBJ2-7; D remains ambiguous. V lost 4 bases and J 3 bases, leaving 8 bases between the germline ends. Germline values: CDR1 SGHDT, CDR2 YYEEEE. CDR3 size: 12 residues. CDR3 amino acids: CASSLQYYEQYF. CDR3 DNA: TGTGCCAGCAGCCTGCAGTACTACGAGCAGTACTTC.

The chain combines TRBV30 with TRBJ1-2, with D unresolved. CDR1 is GTSNPN and CDR2 is SVGIG in the germline V gene (reference sequence). The V end was cut by 6 bases, the J end by 6 bases, with 5 bases between. This CDR3 is built from 9 residues. This chain's CDR3 is CACSHGYTF. The CDR3 region has the DNA TGTGCCTGCTCCCATGGCTACACCTTC.

V usage is TRBV20-1 and J usage is TRBJ1-2; 7 bases are a match to TRBD1. Germline values: CDR1 DFQATT, CDR2 SNEGSKA (reference sequence). The length of the CDR3 is 13 residues. J was trimmed by 4 bases and V by 0 bases; bases with no gene match: 2. CDR3 residues: CSARDNRGYGYTF. The CDR3 nucleotides read TGCAGTGCTAGAGATAACAGGGGCTATGGCTACACCTTC.

V and J are TRBV1 and TRBJ2-7; TRBD1, the D gene given by the table, was not confirmed from the DNA. TRBV1 has pseudogene status. The CDR3 runs 14 residues. CDR3 DNA: TGCACCAGCAGCCAGGGACAGACCTCCTACGAGCAGTACTTC. Residues: CTSSQGQTSYEQYF.

The chain uses TRBV6-5 and TRBJ1-1, with D maybe TRBD1 (5 bases). The CDR3 length is 15 residues. With 4 bases removed from V and 1 base from J, the gap between germline ends came to 13 bases. The germline CDR1 and CDR2 sequences are MNHEY and SVGAGI. Here the CDR3 reads CASSSNRRGNTEAFF. The DNA of the CDR3 is TGTGCCAGCAGTTCTAACCGGAGGGGGAACACTGAAGCTTTCTTT.

This chain joins TRBV30 and TRBJ1-1, with 9 bases lining up with TRBD1. This CDR3 is built from 16 residues. Unmatched junction bases numbered 7, after V lost 2 bases and J lost 0 bases. CDR1 GTSNPN and CDR2 SVGIG come from the germline V gene (reference sequence). The CDR3 sequence is CAWSPGQGTMNTEAFF. In DNA, the CDR3 is TGTGCCTGGAGTCCCGGACAGGGGACAATGAACACTGAAGCTTTCTTT.

V gene TRBV15 combines with J gene TRBJ2-5; D may match TRBD1 or TRBD2 (5 bases each). Trimming removed 6 bases from V and 2 bases from J, with 16 bases in between. Germline V CDR1 and CDR2: LNHNV, YYDKDF (reference sequence). The CDR3 totals 15 residues. The CDR3 sequence: CATRGSGRNQETQYF. Written as DNA, the CDR3 is TGTGCCACCAGAGGTTCGGGGCGGAATCAAGAGACCCAGTACTTC.